These 5 T cell receptor beta chains came from one sample sequenced in a study of cytotoxic CD8 clonotypes in ibrutinib-treated CLL. TCRdb keeps only in-frame clones here, not all; method: immunoSEQ multiplex PCR. The data show about 140,000 clones, 70% to 90% seen once. The sequencing here drew on PBMCs, taken after 36 months of ibrutinib treatment. The receptors derive from a human donor with chronic lymphocytic leukemia.

This clone was seen only a few times. The chain couples TRBV20-1 to TRBJ2-1; D is undetermined. The CDR3 covers 11 residues. Germline loops: CDR1 DFQATT, CDR2 SNEGSKA (reference sequence). V gave up 1 base and J gave up 8 bases, with 6 bases separating them. CDR3 DNA: TGCAGTGCTAGAGTTCTGTATGAGCAGTTCTTC. The encoded protein is CSARVLYEQFF.

This chain connects TRBV6-5 to TRBJ2-7, with D unresolved. Between the trimmed V and J ends, which lost 0 bases and 2 bases, there was a span of 11 bases. CDR1 and CDR2 (germline): MNHEY, SVGAGI. The CDR3 has 15 amino acids. CDR3 DNA: TGTGCCAGCAGTTACTCGGGGTCAACCACCTACGAGCAGTACTTC. The encoded protein is CASSYSGSTTYEQYF.

This rearrangement joins TRBV7-9 to TRBJ2-1; D remains unclear. Germline-derived CDR1 and CDR2 are SEHNR and FQNEAQ (reference sequence). This CDR3 has 14 amino acids. V lost 5 bases to trimming and J lost 6 bases, with 14 bases between them. This chain's CDR3 is CASSPPVVVNEQFF. As DNA, the CDR3 is TGTGCCAGCAGCCCTCCGGTCGTCGTCAATGAGCAGTTCTTC.

This chain uses TRBV18 with TRBJ1-4; D perhaps matches TRBD1 (5 bases). CDR1 KGHSH and CDR2 LQKENI come from the germline V gene. CDR3 length: 12 residues. V gave up 1 base and J gave up 8 bases, with 5 bases separating them. CDR3 in DNA: TGTGCCAGCTCACCACGGGGGGAAAAACTGTTTTTT. Translating it yields CASSPRGEKLFF.

V and J are TRBV9 and TRBJ2-1, with TRBD2 identical over 7 bases. V gave up 4 bases and J gave up 0 bases; unmatched junction bases: 4. The CDR3 extends over 15 amino acids. Germline CDR1 is SGDLS and CDR2 is YYNGEE. This CDR3 is CASSQSGTSYNEQFF. CDR3 DNA sequence: TGTGCCAGCAGCCAAAGCGGGACCTCCTACAATGAGCAGTTCTTC.